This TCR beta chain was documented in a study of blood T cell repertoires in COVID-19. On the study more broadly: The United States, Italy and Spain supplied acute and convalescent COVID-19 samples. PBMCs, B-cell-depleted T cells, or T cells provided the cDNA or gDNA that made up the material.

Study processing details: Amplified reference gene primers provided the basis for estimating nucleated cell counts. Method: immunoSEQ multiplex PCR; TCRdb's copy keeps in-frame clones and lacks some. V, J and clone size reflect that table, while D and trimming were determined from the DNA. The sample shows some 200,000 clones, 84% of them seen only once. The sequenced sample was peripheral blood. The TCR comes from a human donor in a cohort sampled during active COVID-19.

The CDR3 protein is CASSPGELAGDRGTDTQYF. CDR3 nucleotides: TGTGCCAGCAGCCCCGGAGAACTAGCGGGAGATAGGGGCACAGATACGCAGTATTTT. The rearrangement joins TRBV11-3 to TRBJ2-3; 11 bases are a match to TRBD2. This CDR3 contains 19 residues. J lost 1 base, V lost 5 bases, and 14 bases had no gene match. In germline, CDR1 is SGHNT, CDR2 YENEEA.